Each of the 25 T cell receptor beta chains below was sequenced from the same sample in a study of T cell repertoires in cytomegalovirus infection. These receptors have no identified antigens. TCRdb reanalysed the reads using MiXCR and keeps one entry per CDR3 protein. The sample has about 270,000 distinct CDR3 sequences, around 20% seen once. Specimen: cultured PBMCs, collected from culture after CMV antigen stimulation. Receptors originate from a human donor in good health (CMV status not recorded). Some clones in this sample may be carry-over from other donors' samples.

This chain connects TRBV7-2 to TRBJ1-4, with no clear D. Germline V lookup: CDR1 SGHTA, CDR2 FQGNSA. Deletions cut 6 bases from V and 0 bases from J, with 11 bases between. This CDR3 region has 15 residues. CDR3 protein: CASRYDGATNEKLFF. The DNA for the CDR3 is TGTGCCAGCAGATACGACGGGGCAACTAATGAAAAACTGTTTTTT.

This clonotype was seen a few times. The chain combines TRBV12-3 or TRBV12-4 with TRBJ2-3; D is perhaps TRBD1 (6 bases). This CDR3 comprises 16 residues. V dropped 5 bases and J dropped 6 bases, with 21 bases sitting between them. The CDR3 coding sequence is TGTGCCAGCAGTCTCCGGGACACACGGTGGTCGGATACGCAGTATTTT. Translated: CASSLRDTRWSDTQYF.

V gene TRBV24-1 combines with J gene TRBJ2-7; D remains ambiguous. The V end was cut by 7 bases, the J end by 3 bases, with 15 bases between. CDR1 KGHDR and CDR2 SFDVKD come from the germline V gene. This CDR3 spans 14 amino acids. Here the CDR3 DNA reads TGTGCCACCAGCCGATGGGTTGATGACTACGAGCAGTACGTC. This gives the protein CATSRWVDDYEQYV.

This clonotype was found a few times. This chain links TRBV13 with TRBJ2-7, with TRBD2 matching 11 bases. Germline lookup yields CDR1 PRHDT and CDR2 FYEKMQ (reference sequence). This CDR3 comprises 13 residues. With 9 bases clipped from V and 4 bases from J, the junction kept 5 bases outside the gene matches. DNA of the CDR3: TGTGCCAGTTCCGGGACTAGCGGATACGAGCAGTACTTC. Translated, it gives CASSGTSGYEQYF.

This clonotype appeared many times. This rearrangement joins TRBV19 to TRBJ1-5; TRBD1 aligns across 10 bases. The germline V gene has CDR1 LNHDA and CDR2 SQIVND (reference sequence). V lost 7 bases and J lost 7; bases outside the gene matches: 13. The CDR3 is 16 amino acids. CDR3 bases: TGTGCCAGTACCGGAAGGGACAGGGGTTCGTACCAGCCCCAGCATTTT. It codes for CASTGRDRGSYQPQHF. Together with reference TRBV19 and TRBJ1-5, the CDR3 gives the full variable domain: DGGITQSPKYLFRKEGQNVTLSCEQNLNHDAMYWYRQDPGQGLRLIYYSQIVNDFQKGDIAEGYSVSREKKESFPLTVTSAQKNPTAFYLCASTGRDRGSYQPQHFGDGTRLSIL.

By proportion, this clonotype is medium-sized. The chain recombines TRBV7-8 with TRBJ2-1; TRBD2 agrees at 12 bases. Germline CDR1 reads SGHVS; CDR2 reads FQNEAQ. V shed 5 bases and J 4 bases; nucleotides not matched to a gene: 6. The CDR3 consists of 16 residues. The CDR3 region has the DNA TGTGCCAGCAGCGTAGGACTAGCGGGAAGATACAATGAGCAGTTCTTC. It codes for CASSVGLAGRYNEQFF.

The CDR3 region is CASSIVAGGQDTQYF. The CDR3 bases are TGTGCCAGCAGTATAGTAGCGGGAGGGCAAGATACGCAGTATTTT. The genes are TRBV7-9 and TRBJ2-3, with 11 bases that match TRBD2. There are 15 residues in the CDR3. J gave up 5 bases and V 6 bases, and 7 bases lay outside the gene matches. Germline loops: CDR1 SEHNR, CDR2 FQNEAQ (reference sequence).

This clonotype was counted many times. The genes are TRBV7-2 and TRBJ2-3; 7 bases line up with TRBD2. The CDR3 consists of 15 residues. From germline, CDR1 is SGHTA and CDR2 FQGNSA. V lost 5 bases to trimming and J lost 5 bases; unmatched junction nucleotides: 10. CDR3 nucleotides: TGTGCCAGCAGCCCCAGCGGGGAGGGTTTAGATACGCAGTATTTT. Translated, it gives CASSPSGEGLDTQYF.

This clonotype showed up just a few times. The V call is TRBV7-9, the J call TRBJ1-1; D not certain. V was trimmed by 2 bases and J by 8 bases, leaving 15 bases between them. From germline, CDR1 is SEHNR and CDR2 FQNEAQ (reference sequence). This CDR3 spans 14 amino acids. CDR3 sequence reads: CASSLSGESAEAFF. As DNA, the CDR3 is TGTGCCAGCAGCTTAAGTGGGGAAAGCGCGGAAGCTTTCTTT.

This rearrangement joins TRBV5-1 to TRBJ2-7; D is uncertain. V lost 5 bases and J lost 6, with 6 bases in between. Germline CDR1 and CDR2: SGHRS and YFSETQ. The CDR3 extends over 10 amino acids. DNA of the CDR3: TGCGCCAGCAGGTTTCGCGAGCAGTACGTC. This codes for CASRFREQYV.

The sample holds many counts of this clonotype. The J gene is TRBJ2-5, the V gene TRBV28, with no clear D. V shed 4 bases and J shed 1 base, with 4 bases lying between them. This CDR3 region has 12 residues. The germline gives CDR1 MDHEN, CDR2 SYDVKM. The CDR3 sequence is CASSSGQETQYF. The CDR3 DNA sequence: TGTGCCAGCAGTTCGGGCCAAGAGACCCAGTACTTC. Based on the CDR3 plus reference TRBV28 and TRBJ2-5, the full variable domain is DVKVTQSSRYLVKRTGEKVFLECVQDMDHENMFWYRQDPGLGLRLIYFSYDVKMKEKGDIPEGYSVSREKKERFSLILESASTNQTSMYLCASSSGQETQYFGPGTRLLVL.

V gene TRBV20-1 combines with J gene TRBJ1-1; tentatively, D is TRBD1 (5 bases). There are 11 residues in the CDR3. Germline values: CDR1 DFQATT, CDR2 SNEGSKA (reference sequence). The CDR3 is CNCRGITEAFF. In DNA form, the CDR3 reads TGCAACTGTCGGGGGATCACTGAAGCTTTCTTT.

The CDR3 protein is CASSTRTADTQETQYF. The CDR3, as DNA: TGTGCCAGCAGCACAAGGACAGCTGATACACAAGAGACCCAGTACTTC. The gene calls are TRBV7-9 and TRBJ2-5, with TRBD1 as a possible D gene (6 bases). The V end was cut by 5 bases, the J end by 2 bases, with 18 bases between. Germline V gene data show CDR1 as SEHNR and CDR2 as FQNEAQ (reference sequence). The CDR3 has 16 amino acids.

The J gene is TRBJ1-4, the V gene TRBV11-3; maybe TRBD1 (6 bases). From germline, CDR1 is SGHNT and CDR2 YENEEA. V lost 8 bases, J lost 5 bases, and 12 bases lay in between. This CDR3 is 13 amino acids long. The CDR3 DNA follows: TGTGCCAGCGGGCGGGGGGCGAATGAAAAACTGTTTTTT. Its translation: CASGRGANEKLFF.

This clonotype has ten or more counts. The DNA for the CDR3 is TGTGCCAGCAGCTGGGGTTGGACCCTAGCGGGAAAGTATGAGCAGTTCTTC. Translated: CASSWGWTLAGKYEQFF. V gene TRBV5-6 combines with J gene TRBJ2-1, with 9 positions matching TRBD2. CDR3 length: 17 amino acids. Germline V gene data show CDR1 as SGHDT and CDR2 as YYEEEE. Germline trimming cut 3 bases from V and 8 bases from J; bases unmatched to any gene: 15.

The chain links TRBV10-1 to TRBJ2-1; no definite D call. The CDR3 runs 13 residues. Germline V gene lookup returns CDR1 WNHNN and CDR2 SYGVQD (reference sequence). Between the trimmed V and J ends, which lost 0 bases and 5 bases, there was a span of 5 bases. For the CDR3, the DNA is TGCGCCAGCAGTGAGTCGCTAGACAATGAGCAGTTCTTC. Translated, it gives CASSESLDNEQFF.

V usage is TRBV11-2 and J usage is TRBJ2-1; no clear D gene. The CDR3 is 12 amino acids. CDR1 SGHAT and CDR2 FQNNGV come from the germline V gene. V lost 2 bases and J lost 14, with 13 bases in between. The CDR3 coding sequence is TGTGCCAGCAGCTTAAGAAGCCCCCCGAAGTTCTTC. Protein: CASSLRSPPKFF.

The chain has TRBV28 and TRBJ2-1; 9 positions agree with TRBD2. CDR3 size: 15 residues. Germline CDR1 reads MDHEN; CDR2 reads SYDVKM. V was pared by 3 bases and J by 4 bases, with 4 bases of the junction left unmatched. The CDR3 sequence: CASSFRREGYNEQFF. In DNA form, the CDR3 reads TGTGCCAGCAGTTTTAGGCGGGAGGGATACAATGAGCAGTTCTTC.

The chain joins TRBV20-1 to TRBJ1-4, with D maybe TRBD1 (6 bases). The V gene's germline CDR1 is DFQATT and CDR2 SNEGSKA (reference sequence). V dropped 1 base and J dropped 8 bases, with 14 bases sitting between them. This CDR3 contains 14 residues. CDR3: CSARAGGPGEKLFF. CDR3 nucleotide sequence: TGCAGTGCTAGAGCGGGGGGCCCGGGGGAAAAACTGTTTTTT.

This clonotype was found many times. The J gene is TRBJ2-1, the V gene TRBV4-1; 7 bases agree with TRBD1. V was pared by 4 bases and J by 11 bases, with 5 bases of the junction left unmatched. This CDR3 contains 12 residues. CDR1 and CDR2 (germline): MGHRA, YSYEKL. Written as DNA, the CDR3 is TGCGCCAGCAGCCTACCGGGACAGCAGCAGTTCTTC. Protein sequence: CASSLPGQQQFF.

This clonotype came up a few times. V and J are TRBV6-2 or TRBV6-3 and TRBJ2-1; 9 bases align to TRBD1. Germline CDR1 reads MNHEY; CDR2 reads SVGEGT. Trimming cost V 2 bases and J 13 bases; bases outside gene matches: 3. The CDR3 has 12 amino acids. DNA for the CDR3: TGTGCCAGCAGTTACATGGACAGGGGACAGTTCTTC. Its protein product is CASSYMDRGQFF.

This clonotype was counted at least ten times. This chain connects TRBV7-6 to TRBJ2-5; the match to TRBD2 covers 8 bases. From germline, CDR1 is SGHVS and CDR2 FNYEAQ. Germline trimming cut 3 bases from V and 5 bases from J; bases unmatched to any gene: 5. The CDR3 has 14 residues. CDR3: CASSFGGGLETQYF. The CDR3 bases are TGTGCCAGCAGCTTCGGGGGGGGCTTGGAGACCCAGTACTTC.

As to this clonotype: This could be a read error, since a much larger clone is one nucleotide away. This chain links TRBV11-3 with TRBJ1-1; D is perhaps TRBD1 (5 bases). This CDR3 has 13 amino acids. Germline V gives CDR1 SGHNT, CDR2 YENEEA. CDR3 in amino acids: CASALGTYTEACF. The CDR3 DNA is TGTGCCAGCGCCCTCGGGACGTACACTGAAGCTTGCTTT. The complete variable domain, with remaining parts taken from reference TRBV11-3 and TRBJ1-1, reads EAGVVQSPRYKIIEKKQPVAFWCNPISGHNTLYWYLQNLGQGPELLIRYENEEAVDDSQLPKDRFSAERLKGVDSTLKIQPAELGDSAVYLCASALGTYTEACFGQGTRLTVV.

This clonotype was seen only a few times. The V and J genes are TRBV28 and TRBJ1-4, with D unresolved. The CDR3 loop spans 12 amino acids. CDR1 is MDHEN, CDR2 SYDVKM, per germline. Trimming removed 9 bases from V and 4 bases from J, with 9 bases in between. In nucleotides, the CDR3 is TGTGCCAGTCTTGGTATTAATGAAAAACTGTTTTTT. It specifies CASLGINEKLFF.

The V call is TRBV7-2, the J call TRBJ2-1, with TRBD2 as a possible D gene (6 bases). This CDR3 spans 14 amino acids. V was clipped by 4 bases and J by 7 bases, with 14 bases between them. Germline V lookup: CDR1 SGHTA, CDR2 FQGNSA. As DNA, the CDR3 is TGTGCCAGCAGCTCCAAGATTGGGGGGAATGAGCAGTTCTTC. Translation gives CASSSKIGGNEQFF.